The 20 T cell receptor beta chains in this list originate from one sample, sequenced in a study of T cells in localized non-small cell lung cancer. This table comes from immunoSEQ multiplex PCR, and its TCRdb copy is limited to in-frame clones, with some not included. The repertoire holds tens of thousands of clones, with approximately 87% as singletons. The sample consisted of peripheral blood, taken before any cancer treatment. The receptors come from a male donor older than 55 with stage III squamous cell lung carcinoma.

In its sample, this clone was seen a few times. The genes are TRBV4-3 and TRBJ1-2; no firm D call. V lost 1 base and J lost 4, with 7 bases in between. The CDR3 sequence is 13 residues long. Germline V gene data show CDR1 as LGHNA and CDR2 as YSLEER. The DNA of the CDR3 is TGCGCCAGCAGCCAAGGGTCGACCTATGGCTACACCTTC. This sequence encodes CASSQGSTYGYTF.

This clone was detected once. V is TRBV27 and J is TRBJ1-5, with TRBD1 identical over 8 bases. V lost 3 bases and J lost 0; bases outside the gene matches: 7. There are 17 residues in the CDR3. Germline V CDR1 and CDR2: MNHEY, SMNVEV (reference sequence). CDR3 loop: CASSFRQGSRSNQPQHF. The CDR3 nucleotides are TGTGCCAGCAGTTTCCGACAGGGGTCACGTAGCAATCAGCCCCAGCATTTT.

V usage is TRBV6-5 and J usage is TRBJ2-5; D is unclear. Looked up from germline, CDR1 is MNHEY and CDR2 is SVGAGI. The CDR3 sequence is 12 residues long. V was cut by 5 bases and J by 0 bases, with 4 bases left in between. The CDR3 protein is CASSRNQETQYF. The CDR3 DNA is TGTGCCAGCAGTAGGAACCAAGAGACCCAGTACTTC.

The genes are TRBV7-8 and TRBJ2-7; 8 bases are shared with TRBD1. This CDR3 is 14 amino acids long. The junction had 5 bases not matched to a gene; V was cut back by 5 bases and J by 2 bases. Looked up from germline, CDR1 is SGHVS and CDR2 is FQNEAQ. CDR3 region: CASSEGTGPYEQYV. In nucleotides, the CDR3 is TGTGCCAGCAGCGAAGGGACAGGACCCTACGAGCAGTACGTC.

The gene calls are TRBV6-6 and TRBJ2-1, with D possibly TRBD2 on 5 matching bases. This CDR3 comprises 16 residues. Per the germline V gene, CDR1 is MNHNY and CDR2 is SVGAGI (reference sequence). The V end was cut by 3 bases, the J end by 5 bases, with 17 bases between. The CDR3 protein is CASSYSSGRRDNEQFF. The CDR3 nucleotides read TGTGCCAGCAGTTATTCGAGCGGTAGAAGGGACAATGAGCAGTTCTTC.

The V call is TRBV30, the J call TRBJ1-6, with 9 nucleotides matching TRBD1. Unmatched junction bases numbered 2, after V lost 4 bases and J lost 7 bases. This CDR3 has 13 residues. The germline gives CDR1 GTSNPN, CDR2 SVGIG (reference sequence). CDR3: CAWTGTGNSPLHF. The CDR3 DNA sequence: TGTGCCTGGACAGGGACAGGGAATTCACCCCTCCACTTT.

J is TRBJ1-4 and V is TRBV7-2; weak D call: TRBD1 (5 bases). V lost 0 bases and J lost 5, with 13 bases in between. CDR3 length: 16 amino acids. Germline CDR1 and CDR2: SGHTA and FQGNSA. For the CDR3, the DNA is TGTGCCAGCAGCTTAGCCGGGACCAACCGGAATGAAAAACTGTTTTTT. It translates to CASSLAGTNRNEKLFF.

The chain combines TRBV7-2 with TRBJ1-5; D is unresolved. The CDR3 totals 13 residues. V gave up 1 base and J gave up 1 base, with 2 bases separating them. The germline CDR1 and CDR2 sequences are SGHTA and FQGNSA. The CDR3 spells CASSLDSNQPQHF. The CDR3 DNA reads as TGTGCCAGCAGCTTAGACAGCAATCAGCCCCAGCATTTT.

V is TRBV4-1 and J is TRBJ2-3; 12 bases map to TRBD2. The germline gives CDR1 MGHRA, CDR2 YSYEKL. The ends lost 1 base at V and 5 bases at J; junction bases unmatched: 7. The CDR3 is 17 residues long. The CDR3 coding sequence is TGCGCCAGCAGCCAAGCCCCTAGCGGGGGGGCCCGAGATACGCAGTATTTT. Translation: CASSQAPSGGARDTQYF.

This rearrangement joins TRBV27 to TRBJ2-7; 9 nucleotides line up with TRBD2. Trimming at V came to 4 bases and at J to 3 bases, leaving 10 bases not matched to a gene. CDR1 MNHEY and CDR2 SMNVEV come from the germline V gene (reference sequence). This CDR3 has 16 residues. The chain's CDR3 is CASSSGPGLAFYEQYV. CDR3 sequence (DNA): TGTGCCAGCAGTTCGGGCCCGGGACTAGCATTCTACGAGCAGTACGTC.

This clone was seen just once. The rearrangement joins TRBV7-9 to TRBJ2-1; TRBD1 matches 7 bases. Germline V lookup: CDR1 SEHNR, CDR2 FQNEAQ (reference sequence). The CDR3 is 13 amino acids. The J segment lost 0 bases and the V segment lost 11 bases, leaving 4 bases of the junction unmatched. The CDR3 protein is CAVTGSSYNEQFF. CDR3 in DNA: TGTGCCGTGACAGGGAGCTCCTACAATGAGCAGTTCTTC.

This clone was counted only a few times. CDR3 sequence: CASSRQGVTEAFF. For the CDR3, the DNA is TGTGCCAGCAGCCGACAGGGGGTCACTGAAGCTTTCTTT. This chain uses TRBV14 with TRBJ1-1, with 9 bases matching TRBD1. J gave up 4 bases and V 4 bases, and 1 base lay outside the gene matches. This CDR3 has 13 amino acids. In germline, CDR1 is SGHDN, CDR2 FVKESK.

The chain is built from TRBV5-4 and TRBJ2-5; 7 positions match TRBD1. CDR3 length equals 14 residues. The germline V gene encodes CDR1 SGHNT and CDR2 YYREEE (reference sequence). Unmatched junction bases numbered 7, after V lost 3 bases and J lost 5 bases. The CDR3, as DNA: TGTGCCAGCAGCTCAAGGGACAGAGGGGAGACCCAGTACTTC. It translates to CASSSRDRGETQYF.

This clone was observed once. The V and J genes are TRBV30 and TRBJ1-2; 11 bases agree with TRBD1. V lost 1 base to trimming and J lost 4 bases; unmatched junction nucleotides: 2. The germline gives CDR1 GTSNPN, CDR2 SVGIG (reference sequence). CDR3 length: 14 amino acids. The CDR3 is CAWSAGTGGYGYTF. CDR3 in DNA: TGTGCCTGGAGTGCCGGGACAGGGGGCTATGGCTACACCTTC.

The CDR3 DNA follows: TGTGCCACCGAGACTAGCGGGGGGGGAAATGAGCAGTTCTTC. Translated: CATETSGGGNEQFF. V gene TRBV6-1 combines with J gene TRBJ2-1; 14 bases map to TRBD2. V dropped 10 bases and J dropped 7; count of bases not matched to a gene: 6. The V gene's germline CDR1 is MNHNS and CDR2 SASEGT. The CDR3 is 14 amino acids.

The rearrangement links TRBV9 to TRBJ2-5, with D possibly being TRBD1 (6 bases). Germline CDR1 and CDR2: SGDLS and YYNGEE. V gave up 0 bases and J gave up 2 bases, with 17 bases separating them. The CDR3 runs 17 residues. The CDR3 DNA is TGTGCCAGCAGCGTAGACCCCCCAGAGGGGGTACAAGAGACCCAGTACTTC. Translating gives CASSVDPPEGVQETQYF.

The chain recombines TRBV2 with TRBJ2-3, with no clear D. Trimming pared 7 bases from V and 1 base from J, leaving 18 bases between. There are 16 residues in the CDR3. CDR1 and CDR2 from the germline V gene are SNHLY and FYNNEI. The chain's CDR3 is CASNIIPAPGTDTQYF. In DNA form, the CDR3 reads TGTGCCAGCAATATAATTCCGGCCCCGGGCACAGATACGCAGTATTTT.

The J gene is TRBJ2-5, the V gene TRBV5-6; 13 bases fit TRBD2. This CDR3 has 15 amino acids. Germline V gene sequence: CDR1 SGHDT, CDR2 YYEEEE. V lost 3 bases to trimming and J lost 5 bases; unmatched junction nucleotides: 4. In DNA form, the CDR3 reads TGTGCCAGCAGCTCCTCGGGACTAGCGGGGGAGACCCAGTACTTC. Translated: CASSSSGLAGETQYF. The complete variable domain, with remaining parts taken from reference TRBV5-6 and TRBJ2-5, reads DAGVTQSPTHLIKTRGQQVTLRCSPKSGHDTVSWYQQALGQGPQFIFQYYEEEERQRGNFPDRFSGHQFPNYSSELNVNALLLGDSALYLCASSSSGLAGETQYFGPGTRLLVL.

The gene calls are TRBV5-6 and TRBJ2-7, with 7 bases identical to TRBD1. V dropped 4 bases and J dropped 3; count of bases not matched to a gene: 10. In germline, CDR1 is SGHDT, CDR2 YYEEEE. The CDR3 covers 15 residues. The CDR3 coding sequence is TGTGCCAGCAGCCCCGCCGCGGCAGGGGGCTACGAGCAGTACGTC. It yields the protein CASSPAAAGGYEQYV.

This clone was counted between two and nine times. This sequence joins TRBV6-5 and TRBJ1-4; a weak D match, TRBD1 (5 bases). Looked up from germline, CDR1 is MNHEY and CDR2 is SVGAGI. Trimming left V 2 bases short and J 12 bases short, with 16 bases between. The CDR3 consists of 14 residues. DNA of the CDR3: TGTGCCAGCAGTTACACCCAGGGTATGCGGGAACTGTTTTTT. Translated: CASSYTQGMRELFF.